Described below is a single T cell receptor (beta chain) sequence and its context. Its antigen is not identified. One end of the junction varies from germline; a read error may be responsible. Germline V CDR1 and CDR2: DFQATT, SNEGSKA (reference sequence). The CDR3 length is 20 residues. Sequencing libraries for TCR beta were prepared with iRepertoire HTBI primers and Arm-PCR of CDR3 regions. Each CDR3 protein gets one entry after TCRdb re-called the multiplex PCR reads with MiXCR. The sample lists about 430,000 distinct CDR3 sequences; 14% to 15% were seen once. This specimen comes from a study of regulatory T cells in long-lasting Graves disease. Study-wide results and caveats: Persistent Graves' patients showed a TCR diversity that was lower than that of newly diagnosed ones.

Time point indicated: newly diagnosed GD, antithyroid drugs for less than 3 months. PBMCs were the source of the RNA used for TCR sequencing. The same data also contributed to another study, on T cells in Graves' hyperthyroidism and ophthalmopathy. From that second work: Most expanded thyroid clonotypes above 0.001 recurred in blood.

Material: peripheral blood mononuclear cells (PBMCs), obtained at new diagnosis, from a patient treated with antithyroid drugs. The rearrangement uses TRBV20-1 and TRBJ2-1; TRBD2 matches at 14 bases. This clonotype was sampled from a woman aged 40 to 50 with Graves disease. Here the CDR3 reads CSARDLGGLAGVGNYNEQFF. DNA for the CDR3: TGCAGCGCTAGAGATCTCGGGGGACTAGCGGGAGTTGGGAACTACAATGAGCAGTTCTTC.